This T cell receptor beta chain was found in a study of siplizumab effects on memory and regulatory T cells. Of note for this clone: Its antigen is unidentified. A read error may account for a junction end that differs from germline.

Unstimulated subsets comprising naive, memory, effector memory and TEMRA cells were sequenced in three donor pairs. CDR3 length equals 17 residues. Germline values: CDR1 SGHRS, CDR2 YFSETQ. Findings and caveats of the study: Memory T cells appeared less diverse than naive cells, which seemed to contribute substantially to alloresponse. Poor capture below about 10^-5 frequency left most alloreactive clones unmapped to unstimulated subsets.

Some clones are missing from TCRdb's copy, which holds only in-frame ones; the method was immunoSEQ multiplex PCR. The sample contains tens of thousands of clones, around 96% of which appear only once. This sequence was found in a human donor in good health. Sequences were obtained from naive CD8+ T cells sorted from blood. The rearrangement joins TRBV5-1 to TRBJ2-7; D tentatively fits TRBD1 or TRBD2 (6 bases each). CDR3 bases: TGCGCCCGCAGCTTGGGGGCGGCCATGGGGGCGGGATACGAGCAGTACTTC. Amino acids: CARSLGAAMGAGYEQYF.